The 11 T cell receptor beta chains presented below share a single source sample, sequenced in a study of T-cell reconstitution after alpha-beta-depleted transplantation in children. TCRbeta library construction was performed incorporating unique molecular identifiers. TCRdb re-called the PCR reads through MiXCR, storing one row per CDR3 protein. Of 640,000 or so distinct CDR3 sequences in the sample, approximately 17% are singletons; the top ten hold over 0.95%. Sequenced here: PBMCs from the stem cell graft donor, sampled from the stem cell graft. These receptors originate from a human donor who donated a stem cell graft to a child with acute myeloid leukemia.

With regard to this clonotype: A much larger clonotype is one base distant, so this may be a read error. The J gene is TRBJ1-1, the V gene TRBV20-1, with unresolved D. The CDR3 covers 12 residues. V gave up 6 bases and J gave up 3 bases, with 11 bases separating them. CDR1 DFQATT and CDR2 SNEGSKA come from the germline V gene (reference sequence). CDR3 nucleotides: TGCAGTGCCAAGATTAACGACACTGAAGCTTTCTTT. This sequence encodes CSAKINDTEAFF.

This clonotype was seen more than once but under ten times. The chain uses TRBV20-1 and TRBJ2-4; D possibly corresponds to TRBD1 (6 bases). The CDR3 length is 15 residues. Trimming took off 3 bases at V and 0 bases at J, with 12 bases between the two ends. Germline values: CDR1 DFQATT, CDR2 SNEGSKA (reference sequence). The CDR3 DNA reads TGCAGTGCTAGTAAGGGGGACCTAGCCAAAAACATTCAGTACTTC. This encodes CSASKGDLAKNIQYF.

The gene calls are TRBV20-1 and TRBJ1-5, with D perhaps matching TRBD1 (6 bases). CDR1 and CDR2 from the germline V gene are DFQATT and SNEGSKA (reference sequence). The CDR3 has 16 residues. V was clipped by 6 bases and J by 0 bases, with 18 bases between them. The CDR3 sequence: CSALKGRGYSNQPQHF. The CDR3 DNA is TGCAGTGCCCTTAAGGGCAGGGGTTATAGCAATCAGCCCCAGCATTTT.

This clonotype occurred a few times. The rearrangement joins TRBV12-5 to TRBJ1-5; D is perhaps TRBD1 (5 bases). V lost 1 base and J lost 1, with 14 bases in between. The CDR3 sequence is 17 residues long. In germline, CDR1 is LGHNT, CDR2 FRNRAP. The CDR3 loop reads CASGLALEGTSNQPQHF. CDR3 bases: TGTGCTAGTGGTTTGGCCTTAGAGGGGACGAGCAATCAGCCCCAGCATTTT.

The gene calls are TRBV5-1 and TRBJ2-7; 9 bases are a match to TRBD1. J was trimmed by 2 bases and V by 2 bases; bases with no gene match: 8. This CDR3 is built from 16 residues. The germline gives CDR1 SGHRS, CDR2 YFSETQ. The CDR3 region has the DNA TGCGCCAGCAGCTTCGGGACAGGGAGGATCGCCTACGAGCAGTACTTC. This translates into CASSFGTGRIAYEQYF.

This clonotype was observed many times. The chain links TRBV7-9 to TRBJ1-1; 7 nucleotides agree with TRBD1. V trimming: 1 base; J trimming: 1 base; junction bases outside the gene matches: 9. The CDR3 runs to 17 residues. Germline V gives CDR1 SEHNR, CDR2 FQNEAQ (reference sequence). CDR3: CASSLDQDRNPNTEAFF. CDR3 nucleotide sequence: TGTGCCAGCAGCTTAGATCAGGACAGGAATCCGAACACTGAAGCTTTCTTT.

This clonotype has at least ten counts. The chain recombines TRBV5-1 with TRBJ1-5; D remains unclear. The CDR3 sequence is 15 residues long. The germline V and J ends were trimmed by 5 bases and 0 bases, with 12 bases remaining between them. Looked up from germline, CDR1 is SGHRS and CDR2 is YFSETQ. The CDR3 DNA reads TGCGCCAGCAGACTGGACGGCATTAGCAATCAGCCCCAGCATTTT. Translating gives CASRLDGISNQPQHF.

This clonotype was counted at least ten times. The rearrangement joins TRBV29-1 to TRBJ2-7; D ambiguous. The germline gives CDR1 SQVTM, CDR2 ANQGSEA. The CDR3 contains 11 residues. V was clipped by 0 bases and J by 1 base, with 1 base between them. The CDR3 DNA reads TGCAGCGTTGAAGATTCCTACGAGCAGTACTTC. Amino acid sequence: CSVEDSYEQYF.

The chain links TRBV27 to TRBJ2-7, with TRBD1 matching 10 bases. The CDR3 sequence is 13 residues long. Germline lookup yields CDR1 MNHEY and CDR2 SMNVEV (reference sequence). The ends lost 3 bases at V and 6 bases at J; junction bases unmatched: 2. The CDR3, as DNA: TGTGCCAGCAGTTTTCGGACAGGGGGCGAGCAGTACGTC. This codes for CASSFRTGGEQYV.

This clonotype was seen a handful of times. The rearrangement uses TRBV7-8 and TRBJ1-3; TRBD1 might be the D (5 bases). The CDR3 loop spans 17 amino acids. V lost 1 base, J lost 0 bases, and 13 bases lay in between. The germline gives CDR1 SGHVS, CDR2 FQNEAQ. CDR3 protein: CASSLVGGGISGNTIYF. CDR3 DNA sequence: TGTGCCAGCAGCTTAGTGGGTGGGGGGATCTCTGGAAACACCATATATTTT. The full variable domain, in which reference TRBV7-8 and TRBJ1-3 provide the parts outside the CDR3, is GAGVSQSPRYKVAKRGQDVALRCDPISGHVSLFWYQQALGQGPEFLTYFQNEAQLDKSGLPSDRFFAERPEGSVSTLKIQRTQQEDSAVYLCASSLVGGGISGNTIYFGEGSWLTVV.

This clonotype was counted at least ten times. This chain joins TRBV20-1 and TRBJ2-7; D is undetermined. The CDR3 length is 13 residues. Deletions cut 2 bases from V and 4 bases from J, with 12 bases between. Per the germline V gene, CDR1 is DFQATT and CDR2 is SNEGSKA (reference sequence). The CDR3 reads CSARTTAAYEQYF. The CDR3 nucleotides are TGCAGTGCTAGAACCACAGCCGCGTACGAGCAGTACTTC.